A selection of T cell receptor beta chains follows, all from one sample in a study of blood T cell repertoires in COVID-19. Profiled with immunoSEQ multiplex PCR; TCRdb holds only in-frame clones, not every one. The data contain about 530,000 clones, about 89% of them singletons. What was sequenced was peripheral blood. The source of these receptors is a woman in her forties or fifties with COVID-19, enrolled during active disease. The CDR3 runs from the conserved cysteine through the conserved F or W. D genes are given only for firm matches. Only part of the rows carry a size: once, few, many, or a class if the clone is expanded.

d_gene: -; v_gene: TRBV19; abundance: -; j_gene: TRBJ1-1; CDR3nt: TGTGCCAGTCGGACTTTCAGGCCGGGGGGCACTGAAGCTTTCTTT; CDR3aa: CASRTFRPGGTEAFF
d_gene: TRBD2; v_gene: TRBV7-9; abundance: -; j_gene: TRBJ2-1; CDR3nt: TGTGCCAGCAGCTTAATAGCGGGGAGCTCCTACAATGAGCAGTTCTTC; CDR3aa: CASSLIAGSSYNEQFF
d_gene: TRBD1; v_gene: TRBV11-2; abundance: -; j_gene: TRBJ1-1; CDR3nt: TGTGCCAGCAGCTTTAGCAGGGGGTCCACTGAAGCTTTCTTT; CDR3aa: CASSFSRGSTEAFF
d_gene: -; v_gene: TRBV5-1; abundance: once; j_gene: TRBJ1-4; CDR3nt: TGCGCCAGCAGCTTGGCGGGGGATGCAACTAATGAAAAACTGTTTTTT; CDR3aa: CASSLAGDATNEKLFF
d_gene: -; v_gene: TRBV28; abundance: -; j_gene: TRBJ1-1; CDR3nt: TGTGCCAGCAGTGATCAGGGAGGAGGAGCTTTCTTT; CDR3aa: CASSDQGGGAFF
d_gene: -; v_gene: TRBV29-1; abundance: -; j_gene: TRBJ1-3; CDR3nt: TGCAGCGTTGAATCTTCTGGAAACACCATATATTTT; CDR3aa: CSVESSGNTIYF
d_gene: TRBD2; v_gene: TRBV6-2/TRBV6-3; abundance: -; j_gene: TRBJ2-6; CDR3nt: TGTGCCAGCAGTTTAGAGCGGGGGGTGTTACCTGGGGCCAACGTCCTGACTTTC; CDR3aa: CASSLERGVLPGANVLTF
d_gene: TRBD1; v_gene: TRBV6-5; abundance: -; j_gene: TRBJ1-1; CDR3nt: TGTGCCAGCAGTTACCGACAGGGGAGCACTGAAGCTTTCTTT; CDR3aa: CASSYRQGSTEAFF
d_gene: -; v_gene: TRBV27; abundance: -; j_gene: TRBJ1-2; CDR3nt: TGTGCCAGCAGTTTATCGCCCCAACTCTATGGCTACACCTTC; CDR3aa: CASSLSPQLYGYTF
d_gene: TRBD2; v_gene: TRBV6-5; abundance: -; j_gene: TRBJ2-5; CDR3nt: TGTGCCAGCAGGATAGCGGGGGGGGGAGAGACCCAGTACTTC; CDR3aa: CASRIAGGGETQYF
d_gene: TRBD1; v_gene: TRBV7-9; abundance: -; j_gene: TRBJ2-1; CDR3nt: TGTGCCAGCAGCTTAAGAGGGCGACAGGGACCTGAGCAGTTCTTC; CDR3aa: CASSLRGRQGPEQFF
d_gene: -; v_gene: TRBV30; abundance: -; j_gene: TRBJ1-1; CDR3nt: TGTGCCTGGGGGTACGGGGGTAACACTGAAGCTTTCTTT; CDR3aa: CAWGYGGNTEAFF
d_gene: -; v_gene: TRBV2; abundance: -; j_gene: TRBJ2-3; CDR3nt: TGTGCCAGCAGTGAATTGCGGGGCAGCACAGATACGCAGTATTTT; CDR3aa: CASSELRGSTDTQYF
d_gene: -; v_gene: TRBV19; abundance: -; j_gene: TRBJ2-7; CDR3nt: TGTGCCAGTAGTAAGAACAGGGCCCCCTACGCCGTGGAGCAGTACTTC; CDR3aa: CASSKNRAPYAVEQYF
d_gene: -; v_gene: TRBV6-5; abundance: -; j_gene: TRBJ1-2; CDR3nt: TGTGCCAGCAGTTACTCCCCGCCGCCAGGTGACTATGGCTACACCTTC; CDR3aa: CASSYSPPPGDYGYTF
d_gene: TRBD2; v_gene: TRBV5-1; abundance: -; j_gene: TRBJ2-3; CDR3nt: TGCGCCAGCAGATTCGAGAGGGCTAGCGGGGCAAATACGCAGTATTTT; CDR3aa: CASRFERASGANTQYF
d_gene: -; v_gene: TRBV5-5; abundance: -; j_gene: TRBJ1-1; CDR3nt: TGTGCCAGCAGCTCATACCAGGCGAACACTGAAGCTTTCTTT; CDR3aa: CASSSYQANTEAFF
d_gene: -; v_gene: TRBV5-4; abundance: -; j_gene: TRBJ1-6; CDR3nt: TGTGCCAGCAGCCTGGACAGCCCTAATTCACCCCTCCACTTT; CDR3aa: CASSLDSPNSPLHF
d_gene: -; v_gene: TRBV29-1; abundance: -; j_gene: TRBJ1-1; CDR3nt: TGCAGCGTTGGGGGCTTAGTTGGAGCTGAAGCTTTCTTT; CDR3aa: CSVGGLVGAEAFF
d_gene: TRBD1; v_gene: TRBV9; abundance: -; j_gene: TRBJ1-6; CDR3nt: TGTGCCAGCACCAGGACAGGGAGCTCCTATAATTCACCCCTCCACTTT; CDR3aa: CASTRTGSSYNSPLHF
d_gene: TRBD1; v_gene: TRBV13; abundance: few; j_gene: TRBJ1-6; CDR3nt: TGTGCCAGCACCTCGGGACAGGGGAATTCACCCCTCCACTTT; CDR3aa: CASTSGQGNSPLHF
d_gene: -; v_gene: TRBV19; abundance: -; j_gene: TRBJ1-5; CDR3nt: TGTGCCAGTGCCTTTTCCGGGGGGAATCAGCCCCAGCATTTT; CDR3aa: CASAFSGGNQPQHF
d_gene: -; v_gene: TRBV28; abundance: -; j_gene: TRBJ1-1; CDR3nt: TGTGCCAGCAGCCCCCGGGGGGCCTTTGGGAACACTGAAGCTTTCTTT; CDR3aa: CASSPRGAFGNTEAFF
d_gene: TRBD2; v_gene: TRBV7-8; abundance: -; j_gene: TRBJ2-2; CDR3nt: TGTGCCAGCAGCTTAGCCCCATTAGGGCTAGCGGGGGTCGCCGGGGAGCTGTTTTTT; CDR3aa: CASSLAPLGLAGVAGELFF
d_gene: -; v_gene: TRBV5-1; abundance: -; j_gene: TRBJ1-2; CDR3nt: TGCGCCAGCAGCCCCAATGGCAGGGGCGAATATGGCTACACCTTC; CDR3aa: CASSPNGRGEYGYTF
d_gene: TRBD1; v_gene: TRBV7-9; abundance: -; j_gene: TRBJ1-4; CDR3nt: TGTGCCAGCAGCCCGCGCTCTCCAGGGGGCAGCCGAGGTGAAAAACTGTTTTTT; CDR3aa: CASSPRSPGGSRGEKLFF
d_gene: TRBD1; v_gene: TRBV19; abundance: -; j_gene: TRBJ2-7; CDR3nt: TGTGCCAGTAGCCCCTTTGCGACAGGGTCCTACGAGCAGTACTTC; CDR3aa: CASSPFATGSYEQYF
d_gene: -; v_gene: TRBV4-1; abundance: -; j_gene: TRBJ2-7; CDR3nt: TGCGCCAGCAGCCAAGAAGAGGACAGCTCCTACGAGCAGTACTTC; CDR3aa: CASSQEEDSSYEQYF
d_gene: -; v_gene: TRBV29-1; abundance: -; j_gene: TRBJ1-5; CDR3nt: TGCAGCGTTGGGGGAAATGGGGCAGGCGAGCCCCAGCATTTT; CDR3aa: CSVGGNGAGEPQHF
d_gene: -; v_gene: TRBV3-1/TRBV3-2; abundance: -; j_gene: TRBJ2-7; CDR3nt: TGTGCCAGCAGCCAAGACAGGACAGTGATCTACGAGCAGTACTTC; CDR3aa: CASSQDRTVIYEQYF
d_gene: TRBD1; v_gene: TRBV10-2; abundance: -; j_gene: TRBJ1-1; CDR3nt: TGCGCCAGCAGTCAACAGGGGGCGAACACTGAAGCTTTCTTT; CDR3aa: CASSQQGANTEAFF
d_gene: -; v_gene: TRBV28; abundance: -; j_gene: TRBJ1-1; CDR3nt: TGTGCCAGCAGTTTAACTAGGACCTTGAACACTGAAGCTTTCTTT; CDR3aa: CASSLTRTLNTEAFF
d_gene: TRBD1; v_gene: TRBV10-3; abundance: -; j_gene: TRBJ1-1; CDR3nt: TGTGCCATCAGCTGGGACAGCCTGACTGAAGCTTTCTTT; CDR3aa: CAISWDSLTEAFF
d_gene: -; v_gene: TRBV6-6; abundance: once; j_gene: TRBJ1-2; CDR3nt: TGTGCCACCGGCCGGACAGTCTATGGCTACACCTTC; CDR3aa: CATGRTVYGYTF
d_gene: TRBD1; v_gene: TRBV9; abundance: -; j_gene: TRBJ2-1; CDR3nt: TGTGCCAGCAGCGTAGAACAGGGGGCCTTGAATGAGCAGTTCTTC; CDR3aa: CASSVEQGALNEQFF
d_gene: TRBD1; v_gene: TRBV6-6; abundance: -; j_gene: TRBJ1-1; CDR3nt: TGTGCCAGCAGAGGACAGGGGGAGGAGAACACTGAAGCTTTCTTT; CDR3aa: CASRGQGEENTEAFF
d_gene: -; v_gene: TRBV2; abundance: -; j_gene: TRBJ2-7; CDR3nt: TGTGCCAGCAGTAGCTTCTCCTACGAGCAGTACTTC; CDR3aa: CASSSFSYEQYF
d_gene: TRBD2; v_gene: TRBV7-7; abundance: -; j_gene: TRBJ2-1; CDR3nt: TGTGCCAGCAGCTTAAGAGCGGGGCACTACAATGAGCAGTTCTTC; CDR3aa: CASSLRAGHYNEQFF
d_gene: TRBD1; v_gene: TRBV19; abundance: -; j_gene: TRBJ2-5; CDR3nt: TGTGCCAGTAGTGCCCGGGACAGAATCAAAGAGACCCAGTACTTC; CDR3aa: CASSARDRIKETQYF
d_gene: -; v_gene: TRBV2; abundance: -; j_gene: TRBJ2-2; CDR3nt: TGTGCCAGCAGTCGGACAGTAATAAGGACCGGGGAGCTGTTTTTT; CDR3aa: CASSRTVIRTGELFF
d_gene: -; v_gene: TRBV6-5; abundance: once; j_gene: TRBJ2-5; CDR3nt: TGTGCCAGCACCCGTCCCCCCTCGGAGACCCAGTACTTC; CDR3aa: CASTRPPSETQYF
d_gene: TRBD1; v_gene: TRBV30; abundance: once; j_gene: TRBJ1-4; CDR3nt: TGTGCCTGGAGAGAAGGGACAGGGTCCGAAAAACTGTTTTTT; CDR3aa: CAWREGTGSEKLFF
d_gene: -; v_gene: TRBV6-1; abundance: -; j_gene: TRBJ2-7; CDR3nt: TGTGCCAGCAGTGGTCGACAGGCCGTAAGGTCCTACGAGCAGTACTTC; CDR3aa: CASSGRQAVRSYEQYF
d_gene: -; v_gene: TRBV20-1; abundance: -; j_gene: TRBJ2-2; CDR3nt: TGCAGTGCTAGTGGCAGGTCGAATACCGGGGAGCTGTTTTTT; CDR3aa: CSASGRSNTGELFF
d_gene: -; v_gene: TRBV2; abundance: -; j_gene: TRBJ1-2; CDR3nt: TGTGCCAGCAGTTACAGGGACCGCAACTATGGCTACACCTTC; CDR3aa: CASSYRDRNYGYTF
d_gene: -; v_gene: TRBV19; abundance: few; j_gene: TRBJ1-4; CDR3nt: TGTGCCAGTCGCAAACAGGACAGTGAAAAACTGTTTTTT; CDR3aa: CASRKQDSEKLFF
d_gene: -; v_gene: TRBV19; abundance: -; j_gene: TRBJ1-6; CDR3nt: TGTGCCGCAGGTCCCTCCTATAATTCACCCCTCCACTTT; CDR3aa: CAAGPSYNSPLHF